The following is a T cell receptor beta chain sequence with its context. What it binds is not known. This entry comes from a study of identical twins. One entry per CDR3 protein, called by TCRdb with MiXCR from the 5' RACE reads. Of about 530,000 distinct CDR3 sequences detected, more than 20% appear once; the ten largest clones hold roughly 0.5%. Study-wide results and caveats: Possibly, invariant MAIT and iNKT cells partly confounded zero-insertion analyses. Out-of-frame alpha sequences common to twins exhibited a surplus of low generation probability.

Germline V gene data show CDR1 as SNHLY and CDR2 as FYNNEI. Trimming took 4 bases from V and 6 from J, leaving 12 bases between them. The CDR3 runs 13 residues. This sample was shared with a second study, whose subject was yellow fever vaccine responses in identical twins. This second study says: Reportedly, twins showed a vaccine T cell response that looked partly convergent and partly personalized.

The sequence was collected from a woman under 30 in good health. This chain uses TRBV2 with TRBJ1-1; no reliable D call. Source material: CD4+ T cells sorted from blood. The CDR3 sequence: CASSGISSAEAFF. The CDR3 nucleotides are TGTGCCAGCAGTGGGATTTCCAGCGCTGAAGCTTTCTTT. Supplemented by reference TRBV2 and TRBJ1-1, the full variable domain reads EPEVTQTPSHQVTQMGQEVILRCVPISNHLYFYWYRQILGQKVEFLVSFYNNEISEKSEIFDDQFSVERPDGSNFTLKIRSTKLEDSAMYFCASSGISSAEAFFGQGTRLTVV.